This T cell receptor beta chain was documented in a study of blood T cell repertoires in COVID-19. For the study at large: Acute and convalescent COVID-19 samples came from the United States, Italy and Spain. PBMCs, B-cell-depleted T cells, or T cells were the source of the cDNA or gDNA that made up the material.

CDR1 and CDR2 from the germline V gene are SGHNT and YYREEE (reference sequence). V dropped 3 bases and J dropped 5 bases, with 12 bases sitting between them. The CDR3 covers 14 residues. The assay was immunoSEQ multiplex PCR, and TCRdb's table has in-frame clones only and misses some. The sample lists approximately 330,000 clones, around 85% occurring once. Participants had their cohort set by participant-reported clinical history. The chain has TRBV5-4 and TRBJ1-3; weak D call: TRBD1 (5 bases). The receptor's source is a woman aged 40 to 50 with acute COVID-19. Source material: PBMCs or T cells enriched from blood (not recorded which). The CDR3 loop is CASSWQGIRNTIYF. The CDR3 nucleotides read TGTGCCAGCAGCTGGCAGGGAATCAGAAACACCATATATTTT.